This entry lists 26 T cell receptor beta chains sequenced from one sample in a study of beta chain features in type 1 diabetes. The investigators reverse transcribed all of the isolated RNA, so they sequenced expressed TCRB transcripts. Libraries were prepared by immunoSEQ multiplex PCR; TCRdb keeps only in-frame clonotypes and omits some of them. The sample shows approximately 200,000 clones, over 8.5% of them seen only once. Sequencing input: naive CD4+ T cells from blood. These receptor sequences come from a woman under 30 in good health.

This clone has only a few counts. The chain links TRBV11-2 to TRBJ2-2, with a tentative D call TRBD1 (6 bases). V lost 5 bases, J lost 5 bases, and 15 bases lay in between. Germline CDR1 and CDR2: SGHAT and FQNNGV. The CDR3 has 15 residues. The CDR3: CASSTVQGRTGELFF. In DNA, the CDR3 is TGTGCCAGCAGCACCGTACAGGGAAGGACCGGGGAGCTGTTTTTT.

Turning to this clone: This sample also contains other DNA sequences that code for the same CDR3. CDR3 sequence (DNA): TGCGCCAGCAGCTTGCGGGGGACTAGCACAGATACGCAGTATTTT. Translation gives CASSLRGTSTDTQYF. The chain is built from TRBV5-1 and TRBJ2-3; the D gene is possibly TRBD2 (6 bases). The CDR3 has 15 amino acids. V was clipped by 1 base and J by 0 bases, with 9 bases between them. From germline, CDR1 is SGHRS and CDR2 YFSETQ.

The chain has TRBV14 and TRBJ2-5; 9 positions agree with TRBD2. Germline CDR1 and CDR2: SGHDN and FVKESK. The CDR3 length is 14 residues. Trimming at V came to 3 bases and at J to 2 bases, leaving 1 base not matched to a gene. CDR3 loop: CASSHSGGQETQYF. The CDR3 DNA follows: TGTGCCAGCAGCCATAGCGGGGGTCAAGAGACCCAGTACTTC. Complete variable domain (other parts from reference TRBV14 and TRBJ2-5): EAGVTQFPSHSVIEKGQTVTLRCDPISGHDNLYWYRRVMGKEIKFLLHFVKESKQDESGMPNNRFLAERTGGTYSTLKVQPAELEDSGVYFCASSHSGGQETQYFGPGTRLLVL.

The gene calls are TRBV14 and TRBJ1-1, with a weak D call TRBD1 (6 bases). V was clipped by 2 bases and J by 0 bases, with 7 bases between them. Per the germline V gene, CDR1 is SGHDN and CDR2 is FVKESK. This CDR3 has 14 residues. The CDR3 nucleotides are TGTGCCAGCAGCCAAACAGGGTTGAACACTGAAGCTTTCTTT. This codes for CASSQTGLNTEAFF. Complete variable domain (other parts from reference TRBV14 and TRBJ1-1): EAGVTQFPSHSVIEKGQTVTLRCDPISGHDNLYWYRRVMGKEIKFLLHFVKESKQDESGMPNNRFLAERTGGTYSTLKVQPAELEDSGVYFCASSQTGLNTEAFFGQGTRLTVV.

The chain recombines TRBV5-1 with TRBJ1-1, with D possibly TRBD1 on 5 matching bases. Trimming took 4 bases from V and 2 from J, leaving 15 bases between them. There are 15 residues in the CDR3. CDR1 is SGHRS and CDR2 is YFSETQ in the germline V gene. CDR3: CASSAGSGVNTEAFF. CDR3 sequence (DNA): TGCGCCAGCAGCGCGGGGTCGGGGGTTAACACTGAAGCTTTCTTT.

This clone was counted a few times. The chain uses TRBV9 and TRBJ2-2; 7 positions agree with TRBD1. There are 15 residues in the CDR3. After removal of 0 bases from V and 6 bases from J, the junction contained 5 bases not matched to a gene. Germline assignment: CDR1 SGDLS and CDR2 YYNGEE. The CDR3 loop is CASSVGDSVPGELFF. As DNA, the CDR3 is TGTGCCAGCAGCGTAGGGGACAGTGTCCCCGGGGAGCTGTTTTTT.

The chain employs TRBV6-5 and TRBJ2-2; D is ambiguous. This CDR3 has 15 amino acids. Between the trimmed V and J ends, which lost 6 bases and 4 bases, there was a span of 15 bases. Germline V CDR1 and CDR2: MNHEY, SVGAGI. CDR3 in amino acids: CASSRNTFGTGELFF. In nucleotides, the CDR3 is TGTGCCAGCAGCCGTAACACGTTTGGCACCGGGGAGCTGTTTTTT.

The rearrangement uses TRBV5-1 and TRBJ1-2; weak D call: TRBD1 (6 bases). The germline V gene encodes CDR1 SGHRS and CDR2 YFSETQ. V was clipped by 7 bases and J by 5 bases, with 21 bases between them. The length of the CDR3 is 15 residues. The CDR3, as DNA: TGCGCCAGCGCTCCACAGGGAAGCGGAAGTTATGGCTACACCTTC. As protein: CASAPQGSGSYGYTF.

There are a few counts of this clone. J is TRBJ2-7 and V is TRBV5-6; 7 nucleotides match TRBD2. After removal of 3 bases from V and 5 bases from J, the junction contained 5 bases not matched to a gene. Germline CDR1 reads SGHDT; CDR2 reads YYEEEE. This CDR3 is built from 13 residues. The CDR3 coding sequence is TGTGCCAGCAGCTGGACTAGGGCCCACGAGCAGTACTTC. Its protein is CASSWTRAHEQYF.

The table lists this clone with a few counts. The chain combines TRBV5-1 with TRBJ2-3; 14 bases align to TRBD2. CDR3 size: 19 residues. Germline-derived CDR1 and CDR2 are SGHRS and YFSETQ. The J segment lost 1 base and the V segment lost 2 bases, leaving 9 bases of the junction unmatched. The CDR3 DNA sequence: TGCGCCAGCAGCTTTGGGACTAGCGGGAGCAGAGTAGGCACAGATACGCAGTATTTT. Translating it yields CASSFGTSGSRVGTDTQYF.

This clone appeared a few times. The chain's CDR3 is CASSPLHRPGTEAFF. Here the CDR3 DNA reads TGTGCCAGCAGTCCTTTACACCGGCCGGGCACTGAAGCTTTCTTT. This chain uses TRBV6-5 with TRBJ1-1; no clear D gene. Germline CDR1 and CDR2: MNHEY and SVGAGI. The CDR3 spans 15 residues. The V gene lost 5 bases and the J gene lost 4 bases, with 17 bases spanning the gap.

V is TRBV7-3 and J is TRBJ1-1; TRBD1 matches at 8 bases. There are 14 residues in the CDR3. V trimming: 5 bases; J trimming: 8 bases; junction bases outside the gene matches: 10. The germline V gene has CDR1 SGHTA and CDR2 FQGTGA. CDR3 protein: CASSETGGPREAFF. The CDR3 DNA sequence: TGTGCCAGCAGCGAAACAGGGGGGCCGAGGGAAGCTTTCTTT. Full variable domain (remainder filled in from reference TRBV7-3 and TRBJ1-1): GAGVSQTPSNKVTEKGKYVELRCDPISGHTALYWYRQSLGQGPEFLIYFQGTGAADDSGLPNDRFFAVRPEGSVSTLKIQRTERGDSAVYLCASSETGGPREAFFGQGTRLTVV.

This clone was recorded a few times. This rearrangement joins TRBV30 to TRBJ2-5; D may be TRBD2 (6 bases). Deletions cut 7 bases from V and 2 bases from J, with 20 bases between. Germline V CDR1 and CDR2: GTSNPN, SVGIG (reference sequence). There are 15 residues in the CDR3. CDR3 bases: TGTGCCTCCGACCTTACAGGAGGGGTTCAAGAGACCCAGTACTTC. Amino acid sequence: CASDLTGGVQETQYF.

This clone was observed a few times. V and J are TRBV18 and TRBJ2-7, with 8 positions matching TRBD1. The germline gives CDR1 KGHSH, CDR2 LQKENI. The CDR3 spans 15 residues. Trimming at V came to 6 bases and at J to 2 bases, leaving 9 bases not matched to a gene. CDR3 residues: CASSPGGSFTYEQYF. CDR3 DNA sequence: TGTGCCAGCTCGCCAGGGGGCTCCTTTACCTACGAGCAGTACTTC.

This clone was found a few times. This chain connects TRBV5-1 to TRBJ2-5, with unresolved D. CDR1 is SGHRS and CDR2 is YFSETQ in the germline V gene. This CDR3 contains 13 residues. Trimming took 2 bases from V and 3 from J, leaving 8 bases between them. The CDR3 loop is CASSFNRKETQYF. The DNA for the CDR3 is TGCGCCAGCAGCTTCAACAGAAAAGAGACCCAGTACTTC.

V is TRBV5-1 and J is TRBJ1-6; 8 bases are shared with TRBD1. The germline CDR1 and CDR2 sequences are SGHRS and YFSETQ. This CDR3 has 17 amino acids. V dropped 4 bases and J dropped 5; count of bases not matched to a gene: 11. In DNA form, the CDR3 reads TGCGCCAGCAGCGTCGACAGGGGTGGCGTGCATAATTCACCCCTCCACTTT. Translating it yields CASSVDRGGVHNSPLHF.

This clone was seen a handful of times. The gene calls are TRBV5-1 and TRBJ2-3; 12 bases are shared with TRBD2. The germline V gene has CDR1 SGHRS and CDR2 YFSETQ. V gave up 3 bases and J gave up 6 bases; unmatched junction bases: 5. There are 15 residues in the CDR3. The CDR3 DNA is TGCGCCAGCAGCTCCGGACTAGCGGGGCCGGATACGCAGTATTTT. This translates into CASSSGLAGPDTQYF.

The chain uses TRBV7-9 and TRBJ2-5, with D hard to call. V gave up 3 bases and J gave up 7 bases, with 12 bases separating them. CDR3 length: 13 amino acids. CDR1 and CDR2 from the germline V gene are SEHNR and FQNEAQ (reference sequence). This CDR3 is CASSFNLPGTQYF. The DNA for the CDR3 is TGTGCCAGCAGCTTCAATTTACCGGGGACCCAGTACTTC.

The J gene is TRBJ1-2, the V gene TRBV30; D is perhaps TRBD1 (6 bases). This CDR3 is built from 14 residues. From germline, CDR1 is GTSNPN and CDR2 SVGIG (reference sequence). V was trimmed by 2 bases and J by 7 bases, leaving 17 bases between them. CDR3 sequence: CAWSPLGGGRGYTF. CDR3 DNA: TGTGCCTGGAGTCCCCTGGGAGGGGGTCGTGGCTACACCTTC.

The sample holds a few counts of this clone. This chain links TRBV9 with TRBJ1-2, with no clear D. The CDR3 extends over 14 amino acids. Germline V gene lookup returns CDR1 SGDLS and CDR2 YYNGEE. Trimming stripped 0 bases from V and 4 bases from J, with 10 bases between. CDR3 sequence reads: CASSVDQVSYGYTF. The DNA for the CDR3 is TGTGCCAGCAGCGTAGATCAGGTTAGCTATGGCTACACCTTC.

The chain carries TRBV5-6 and TRBJ2-7; D remains ambiguous. The CDR3 is 11 amino acids. The ends were cut back, 2 bases at V and 5 bases at J, with 5 bases in the middle. Germline V gene data show CDR1 as SGHDT and CDR2 as YYEEEE. The chain's CDR3 is CASSFVNEQYF. CDR3 nucleotide sequence: TGTGCCAGCAGCTTCGTTAACGAGCAGTACTTC.

This sequence joins TRBV7-2 and TRBJ1-5, with D perhaps TRBD1 (6 bases). V lost 1 base to trimming and J lost 2 bases, with 9 bases between them. The CDR3 consists of 15 residues. Germline V gives CDR1 SGHTA, CDR2 FQGNSA. The CDR3 sequence: CASSLDSGGNQPQHF. The CDR3 bases are TGTGCCAGCAGCTTAGACTCAGGGGGCAATCAGCCCCAGCATTTT.

The DNA of the CDR3 is TGTGCCAGCAGCTTAGAAACCGGTAGCTCCTACGAGCAGTACTTC. It yields the protein CASSLETGSSYEQYF. This sequence joins TRBV7-8 and TRBJ2-7; D call uncertain. CDR3 length equals 15 residues. Germline values: CDR1 SGHVS, CDR2 FQNEAQ. V was trimmed by 1 base and J by 0 bases, leaving 10 bases between them.

This clone was counted between two and nine times. The chain joins TRBV2 to TRBJ2-3; 8 nucleotides agree with TRBD2. The CDR3 covers 14 residues. From germline, CDR1 is SNHLY and CDR2 FYNNEI. V dropped 2 bases and J dropped 7; count of bases not matched to a gene: 5. The CDR3 DNA is TGTGCCAGCAGTGAAAGCGGGAGCTTGAATACGCAGTATTTT. It yields the protein CASSESGSLNTQYF.

V is TRBV5-1 and J is TRBJ2-3, with TRBD1 matching 7 bases. J lost 1 base, V lost 7 bases, and 6 bases had no gene match. Germline assignment: CDR1 SGHRS and CDR2 YFSETQ. CDR3 length equals 14 residues. CDR3 nucleotides: TGCGCCAGCCTAGACAGGGCAGGCACAGATACGCAGTATTTT. It specifies CASLDRAGTDTQYF.

Turning to this clone: This same CDR3 is encoded by further DNA sequences in the sample. The genes are TRBV19 and TRBJ1-1; D not certain. Germline V gene data show CDR1 as LNHDA and CDR2 as SQIVND (reference sequence). Trimming took off 3 bases at V and 2 bases at J, with 7 bases between the two ends. The CDR3 runs to 13 residues. CDR3 sequence reads: CASSMARNTEAFF. As DNA, the CDR3 is TGTGCCAGTAGTATGGCCAGAAACACTGAAGCTTTCTTT.